Each of the 24 T cell receptor beta chains below was sequenced from the same sample in a study of cytomegalovirus exposure and HLA in healthy donors. PCR used 60 Vbeta primers and 13 Jbeta primers. Profiled with immunoSEQ multiplex PCR; TCRdb holds only in-frame clones, not every one. This sample yields roughly 120,000 clones, of which around 68% are seen a single time; around a tenth belongs to the top ten. Sequenced sample: PBMCs. The receptors were sampled from a woman between 45 and 60 years old in good health and CMV-seropositive.

This chain connects TRBV6-5 to TRBJ2-3, with D tentatively TRBD2 (5 bases). V shed 0 bases and J shed 4 bases, with 8 bases lying between them. Germline CDR1 reads MNHEY; CDR2 reads SVGAGI. There are 14 residues in the CDR3. CDR3 coding DNA: TGTGCCAGCAGTTACTCGGATAGCGCAGATACGCAGTATTTT. Amino acids: CASSYSDSADTQYF.

J is TRBJ2-3 and V is TRBV6-1; a possible D gene is TRBD2 (6 bases). CDR1 is MNHNS and CDR2 is SASEGT in the germline V gene. V was trimmed by 0 bases and J by 0 bases, leaving 13 bases between them. The CDR3 consists of 17 residues. Written as DNA, the CDR3 is TGTGCCAGCAGTGAAGCCTTCGGGGGATTTAGCACAGATACGCAGTATTTT. Its protein product is CASSEAFGGFSTDTQYF.

The chain recombines TRBV27 with TRBJ1-2; perhaps TRBD1 as D (6 bases). Trimming removed 3 bases from V and 4 bases from J, with 9 bases in between. The CDR3 extends over 13 amino acids. Germline V CDR1 and CDR2: MNHEY, SMNVEV (reference sequence). The CDR3 DNA is TGTGCCAGCAGTTTGCAGGGGCCCTATGGCTACACCTTC. Translating gives CASSLQGPYGYTF.

The chain couples TRBV7-2 to TRBJ2-1; 8 bases match TRBD2. The CDR3 covers 14 residues. Germline-derived CDR1 and CDR2 are SGHTA and FQGNSA. V lost 0 bases to trimming and J lost 6 bases; unmatched junction nucleotides: 1. In DNA, the CDR3 is TGTGCCAGCAGCTTAGCTAGCGGGGTCAATGAGCAGTTCTTC. It codes for CASSLASGVNEQFF.

V is TRBV15 and J is TRBJ2-1, with 8 bases aligning to TRBD1. The trim removed 0 bases at V and 7 bases at J, leaving 8 bases unmatched. The CDR3 sequence is 16 residues long. Germline V lookup: CDR1 LNHNV, CDR2 YYDKDF (reference sequence). The CDR3 sequence: CATSRDSQDRVNEQFF. DNA for the CDR3: TGTGCCACCAGCAGAGATAGCCAGGACAGGGTTAATGAGCAGTTCTTC.

This chain connects TRBV7-2 to TRBJ1-2, with D unresolved. The CDR3 spans 14 residues. V lost 2 bases and J lost 8, with 15 bases in between. CDR1 is SGHTA, CDR2 FQGNSA, per germline. The CDR3 DNA follows: TGTGCCAGCAGCTTACCATACGTTTCTAGGGGCTACACCTTC. This encodes CASSLPYVSRGYTF.

The J gene is TRBJ2-2, the V gene TRBV4-2; 8 bases are shared with TRBD2. Germline V gene data show CDR1 as LGHNA and CDR2 as YNFKEQ. CDR3 size: 17 residues. V gave up 5 bases and J gave up 5 bases; unmatched junction bases: 13. The CDR3 loop is CASSSGGSGSATGELFF. CDR3 nucleotides: TGTGCCAGCAGCAGCGGAGGGAGCGGGAGTGCGACCGGGGAGCTGTTTTTT.

This rearrangement joins TRBV7-6 to TRBJ2-6, with D unclear. V shed 3 bases and J shed 1 base, with 13 bases lying between them. In germline, CDR1 is SGHVS, CDR2 FNYEAQ. CDR3 length: 17 amino acids. This CDR3 is CASSLSHAQSGANVLTF. CDR3 in DNA: TGTGCCAGCAGCTTGTCACATGCACAATCTGGGGCCAACGTCCTGACTTTC.

The chain couples TRBV5-1 to TRBJ1-4; 8 bases match TRBD1. CDR1 SGHRS and CDR2 YFSETQ come from the germline V gene. The V segment lost 0 bases and the J segment 6 bases; nucleotides outside the gene matches: 4. The CDR3 extends over 15 amino acids. CDR3 nucleotide sequence: TGCGCCAGCAGCTTGGCAGGGGGCTCGGATGAAAAACTGTTTTTT. Encoded protein: CASSLAGGSDEKLFF.

This chain links TRBV18 with TRBJ1-5; tentative D call: TRBD1 (6 bases). The germline V and J ends were trimmed by 5 bases and 9 bases, with 14 bases remaining between them. This CDR3 has 13 residues. The V gene's germline CDR1 is KGHSH and CDR2 LQKENI. The CDR3 protein is CASSAGEVGPQHF. The DNA of the CDR3 is TGTGCCAGCTCAGCAGGGGAAGTGGGGCCCCAGCATTTT.

V usage is TRBV5-1 and J usage is TRBJ1-2; a possible D gene is TRBD1 (5 bases). Germline V gives CDR1 SGHRS, CDR2 YFSETQ. V dropped 0 bases and J dropped 2 bases, with 5 bases sitting between them. The CDR3 spans 13 residues. The CDR3 region has the DNA TGCGCCAGCAGCTTGGACAGGAACTATGGCTACACCTTC. Its translation: CASSLDRNYGYTF.

The V and J genes are TRBV7-2 and TRBJ1-2; the D is unclear. V was clipped by 4 bases and J by 6 bases, with 12 bases between them. Germline V CDR1 and CDR2: SGHTA, FQGNSA. This CDR3 has 13 amino acids. CDR3 residues: CASSSIAQHGYTF. Here the CDR3 DNA reads TGTGCCAGCAGCTCCATTGCACAGCATGGCTACACCTTC.

The J gene is TRBJ2-7, the V gene TRBV7-2; TRBD2 agrees at 9 bases. J lost 7 bases, V lost 5 bases, and 18 bases had no gene match. Germline assignment: CDR1 SGHTA and CDR2 FQGNSA. This CDR3 is 17 amino acids long. For the CDR3, the DNA is TGTGCCAGCAGCCCACCAGGGAGTTTAGCGGGAGATCGGGAGCAGTACTTC. The encoded protein is CASSPPGSLAGDREQYF.

A few counts support this clone. The chain has TRBV9 and TRBJ2-1; 12 bases line up with TRBD1. The CDR3 runs to 15 residues. Germline-derived CDR1 and CDR2 are SGDLS and YYNGEE. Trimming removed 4 bases from V and 9 bases from J; junction bases left unmatched: 8. The CDR3 region has the DNA TGTGCCAGCAGCCCGCCGGGACAGGGGGCCATTGAGCAGTTCTTC. Translated: CASSPPGQGAIEQFF.

This clone has more than one count but fewer than ten. This CDR3 is CASSPRASGSSTDTQYF. CDR3 sequence (DNA): TGCGCCAGCAGCCCCCGGGCTAGCGGTTCTAGCACAGATACGCAGTATTTT. V usage is TRBV5-1 and J usage is TRBJ2-3; 7 nucleotides line up with TRBD2. With 4 bases clipped from V and 0 bases from J, the junction kept 11 bases outside the gene matches. Germline V lookup: CDR1 SGHRS, CDR2 YFSETQ. This CDR3 spans 17 amino acids.

The chain links TRBV27 to TRBJ2-3; TRBD2 agrees at 12 bases. The CDR3 spans 15 residues. The ends lost 5 bases at V and 3 bases at J; junction bases unmatched: 3. CDR1 and CDR2 from the germline V gene are MNHEY and SMNVEV (reference sequence). The CDR3: CASSKGTSGTDTQYF. As DNA, the CDR3 is TGTGCCAGCAGTAAAGGGACTAGCGGGACAGATACGCAGTATTTT.

This clone was found once. This sequence joins TRBV2 and TRBJ1-3; 8 nucleotides agree with TRBD1. Germline loops: CDR1 SNHLY, CDR2 FYNNEI. J gave up 2 bases and V 10 bases, and 4 bases lay outside the gene matches. The CDR3 length is 13 residues. The CDR3 sequence: CANRGRTGNTIYF. The CDR3, as DNA: TGTGCCAACAGGGGGAGGACTGGAAACACCATATATTTT.

The chain joins TRBV7-2 to TRBJ2-7; D remains unclear. This CDR3 spans 13 amino acids. Germline CDR1 SGHTA, CDR2 FQGNSA. V was cut by 5 bases and J by 2 bases, with 10 bases left in between. CDR3 in amino acids: CASSLDLPYEQYF. CDR3 DNA sequence: TGTGCCAGCAGCCTAGATCTCCCCTACGAGCAGTACTTC.

The V and J genes are TRBV9 and TRBJ2-7, with D maybe TRBD1 (6 bases). The V gene lost 1 base and the J gene lost 5 bases, with 22 bases spanning the gap. CDR1 and CDR2 from the germline V gene are SGDLS and YYNGEE. The CDR3 covers 17 residues. The CDR3: CASSVSAGASLSDEQYF. The CDR3 DNA sequence: TGTGCCAGCAGCGTATCGGCAGGGGCATCACTGTCGGACGAGCAGTACTTC. Looking up the rest from reference TRBV9 and TRBJ2-7 gives the full variable domain: DSGVTQTPKHLITATGQRVTLRCSPRSGDLSVYWYQQSLDQGLQFLIQYYNGEERAKGNILERFSAQQFPDLHSELNLSSLELGDSALYFCASSVSAGASLSDEQYFGPGTRLTVT.

V is TRBV7-6 and J is TRBJ2-1; TRBD1 matches 8 bases. CDR3 length: 15 amino acids. CDR1 is SGHVS, CDR2 FNYEAQ, per germline. V lost 1 base to trimming and J lost 3 bases; unmatched junction nucleotides: 2. The CDR3 protein is CASSLGDRGYNEQFF. The CDR3 nucleotides read TGTGCCAGCAGCTTAGGTGACAGGGGCTACAATGAGCAGTTCTTC.

This clone was seen only once. The chain combines TRBV2 with TRBJ2-5; TRBD1 is a possible D gene (6 bases). With 7 bases removed from V and 3 bases from J, the gap between germline ends came to 15 bases. Germline lookup yields CDR1 SNHLY and CDR2 FYNNEI. The CDR3 consists of 14 residues. The CDR3 loop is CASTTPGVEETQYF. In DNA, the CDR3 is TGTGCCAGCACAACCCCAGGGGTGGAAGAGACCCAGTACTTC.

The V and J genes are TRBV29-1 and TRBJ1-2, with D unresolved. Trimming shortened V by 2 bases and J by 7 bases, and 14 bases separated the two germline ends. This CDR3 contains 13 residues. Germline V gives CDR1 SQVTM, CDR2 ANQGSEA. As DNA, the CDR3 is TGCAGCGTTGAAAAAATCTCCGGAGGTGGCTACACCTTC. Amino acid sequence: CSVEKISGGGYTF.

The chain is built from TRBV2 and TRBJ1-2, with D unclear. V was shortened by 6 bases and J by 0 bases, with 14 bases between the two germline ends. The CDR3 has 15 amino acids. Looked up from germline, CDR1 is SNHLY and CDR2 is FYNNEI. The CDR3 DNA is TGTGCCAGCAGGGCGGCGGGCCTTTCTAACTATGGCTACACCTTC. This sequence encodes CASRAAGLSNYGYTF.

The rearrangement joins TRBV6-1 to TRBJ1-5; 8 bases are a match to TRBD1. This CDR3 has 20 residues. Trimming removed 2 bases from V and 6 bases from J; junction bases left unmatched: 21. Germline assignment: CDR1 MNHNS and CDR2 SASEGT. CDR3 residues: CASSERGQGKSLFLSQPQHF. CDR3 DNA: TGTGCCAGCAGTGAAAGAGGACAGGGTAAATCTTTGTTTTTAAGTCAGCCCCAGCATTTT.